These 27 T cell receptor beta chains were all obtained from the same sample, sequenced in a study of blood T cells in healthy people across ages. Together with a sample-barcoded 5' primer, a J-beta primer mix was included in a second PCR lasting 7 to 11 cycles. TCRdb reanalysed the 5' RACE reads using MiXCR and keeps one entry per CDR3 protein. The sample carries about 780,000 distinct CDR3 sequences, about 62% recorded once. Sequencing was carried out using blood. The receptors derive from a man aged 25 to 45 in good health.

The chain uses TRBV12-3 or TRBV12-4 and TRBJ2-5; D remains unclear. V was trimmed by 6 bases and J by 0 bases, leaving 8 bases between them. The CDR3 is made up of 13 amino acids. In nucleotides, the CDR3 is TGTGCCAGCAGCAAAAGGTACCAAGAGACCCAGTACTTC. It translates to CASSKRYQETQYF.

V is TRBV4-1 and J is TRBJ2-1, with 8 positions matching TRBD2. The CDR3 contains 16 residues. Germline values: CDR1 MGHRA, CDR2 YSYEKL. Trimming cost V 4 bases and J 7 bases; bases outside gene matches: 12. The CDR3 DNA sequence: TGCGCCAGCAGCCGAAATATCGGGGGGGCCTCAAATGAGCAGTTCTTC. It is translated as CASSRNIGGASNEQFF.

This clonotype has just one count. The chain is built from TRBV6-1 and TRBJ1-2; D call uncertain. Germline V gene data show CDR1 as MNHNS and CDR2 as SASEGT. V was shortened by 4 bases and J by 2 bases, with 20 bases between the two germline ends. The CDR3 covers 17 residues. The CDR3 here is CASSALVRRLRNYGYTF. CDR3 nucleotide sequence: TGTGCCAGCAGTGCATTGGTCCGCCGCTTACGGAACTATGGCTACACCTTC.

This chain joins TRBV27 and TRBJ2-5; the D is unclear. The CDR3 runs 15 residues. V gave up 4 bases and J gave up 2 bases, with 14 bases separating them. The germline gives CDR1 MNHEY, CDR2 SMNVEV (reference sequence). CDR3 DNA: TGTGCCAGCAGTTATTACGGTGGGGAACAAGAGACCCAGTACTTC. Translating gives CASSYYGGEQETQYF.

The chain employs TRBV7-2 and TRBJ2-5; 7 bases agree with TRBD1. CDR1 is SGHTA and CDR2 is FQGNSA in the germline V gene. The CDR3 runs 14 residues. Trimming removed 4 bases from V and 5 bases from J; junction bases left unmatched: 7. CDR3 protein: CASSSTVGGETQYF. CDR3 DNA: TGTGCCAGCAGCTCAACAGTAGGGGGCGAGACCCAGTACTTC.

The chain combines TRBV6-2 or TRBV6-3 with TRBJ2-4; no clear D gene. The CDR3 sequence is 15 residues long. V was clipped by 2 bases and J by 2 bases, with 10 bases between them. Looked up from germline, CDR1 is MNHEY and CDR2 is SVGEGT. This CDR3 is CASSYLRTTKNIQYF. The CDR3 region has the DNA TGTGCCAGCAGTTACCTCAGGACCACCAAAAACATTCAGTACTTC.

This clonotype was counted only a few times. This rearrangement joins TRBV7-3 to TRBJ2-1, with 10 bases aligning to TRBD1. Germline loops: CDR1 SGHTA, CDR2 FQGTGA. Losses at the gene ends were 5 bases for V and 6 bases for J; bases not matched to a gene: 4. This CDR3 region has 14 residues. The CDR3: CASSPGTGVNEQFF. CDR3 DNA: TGTGCCAGCAGCCCCGGGACAGGGGTCAATGAGCAGTTCTTC.

The rearrangement uses TRBV28 and TRBJ2-2, with 8 bases matching TRBD1. The J segment lost 6 bases and the V segment lost 6 bases, leaving 6 bases of the junction unmatched. CDR3 length equals 14 residues. Germline CDR1 is MDHEN and CDR2 is SYDVKM. The CDR3 reads CASRLDRVSGELFF. In nucleotides, the CDR3 is TGTGCCAGCAGGCTGGACAGGGTTTCCGGGGAGCTGTTTTTT. The complete variable domain, with remaining parts taken from reference TRBV28 and TRBJ2-2, reads DVKVTQSSRYLVKRTGEKVFLECVQDMDHENMFWYRQDPGLGLRLIYFSYDVKMKEKGDIPEGYSVSREKKERFSLILESASTNQTSMYLCASRLDRVSGELFFGEGSRLTVL.

This chain joins TRBV7-8 and TRBJ2-3; no firm D call. Per the germline V gene, CDR1 is SGHVS and CDR2 is FQNEAQ. This CDR3 is built from 16 residues. V was shortened by 5 bases and J by 4 bases, with 19 bases between the two germline ends. CDR3 sequence reads: CASSPWFQDRADTQYF. The CDR3 DNA reads TGTGCCAGCAGCCCATGGTTCCAGGACCGGGCAGATACGCAGTATTTT.

The chain uses TRBV6-5 and TRBJ2-6, with a possible D match to TRBD2 (5 bases). The germline V and J ends were trimmed by 2 bases and 0 bases, with 5 bases remaining between them. CDR1 and CDR2 from the germline V gene are MNHEY and SVGAGI. The CDR3 spans 15 residues. CDR3 loop: CASSYAGSGANVLTF. DNA for the CDR3: TGTGCCAGCAGTTACGCGGGCTCTGGGGCCAACGTCCTGACTTTC.

This clonotype came up a few times. CDR3 region: CASSQVGNQPQHF. In DNA, the CDR3 is TGCGCCAGCAGCCAAGTGGGAAATCAGCCCCAGCATTTT. This chain connects TRBV4-1 to TRBJ1-5, with D unresolved. This CDR3 is 13 amino acids long. Germline CDR1 reads MGHRA; CDR2 reads YSYEKL. The V end lost 1 base, the J end lost 4 bases, and 5 bases lay between the germline ends.

The chain uses TRBV29-1 and TRBJ2-1; 12 positions match TRBD1. This CDR3 has 14 residues. The trim removed 7 bases at V and 7 bases at J, leaving 8 bases unmatched. Germline V gene lookup returns CDR1 SQVTM and CDR2 ANQGSEA. CDR3 sequence: CSALQGQGANEQFF. CDR3 nucleotide sequence: TGCAGCGCGTTGCAGGGACAGGGGGCAAATGAGCAGTTCTTC.

A single count supports this clonotype. The chain uses TRBV5-1 and TRBJ2-2; D is perhaps TRBD1 (5 bases). Trimming removed 3 bases from V and 5 bases from J, with 11 bases in between. Looked up from germline, CDR1 is SGHRS and CDR2 is YFSETQ. The CDR3 has 14 residues. This CDR3 is CASSYNRLTGELFF. The CDR3 DNA reads as TGCGCCAGCAGCTATAACAGGCTAACCGGGGAGCTGTTTTTT.

This rearrangement joins TRBV6-5 to TRBJ1-6; D uncertain. V dropped 3 bases and J dropped 4 bases, with 10 bases sitting between them. The germline V gene encodes CDR1 MNHEY and CDR2 SVGAGI. CDR3 length equals 15 residues. This chain's CDR3 is CASSYTGRYNSPLHF. CDR3 sequence (DNA): TGTGCCAGCAGTTATACGGGAAGGTATAATTCACCCCTCCACTTT.

The J gene is TRBJ1-2, the V gene TRBV6-1; D not resolved. The CDR3 spans 19 residues. Germline V gene data show CDR1 as MNHNS and CDR2 as SASEGT. The V gene lost 5 bases and the J gene lost 5 bases, with 30 bases spanning the gap. The CDR3 spells CASSPMYRDSSYSSYGYTF. The CDR3 DNA reads TGTGCCAGCAGTCCAATGTATAGGGATTCAAGCTATAGTAGTTATGGCTACACCTTC.

The chain is built from TRBV6-2 or TRBV6-3 and TRBJ1-4; TRBD1 matches 7 bases. The J segment lost 0 bases and the V segment lost 6 bases, leaving 7 bases of the junction unmatched. Germline-derived CDR1 and CDR2 are MNHEY and SVGEGT. The CDR3 sequence is 16 residues long. The DNA of the CDR3 is TGTGCCAGCAGCGACCGACAGGGCGCAACTAATGAAAAACTGTTTTTT. This encodes CASSDRQGATNEKLFF.

The chain links TRBV20-1 to TRBJ2-5; 8 positions match TRBD1. Germline loops: CDR1 DFQATT, CDR2 SNEGSKA (reference sequence). This CDR3 has 11 amino acids. J lost 4 bases, V lost 7 bases, and 2 bases had no gene match. In DNA form, the CDR3 reads TGCAGTGTCAGGGGGCTAGAGACCCAGTACTTC. This codes for CSVRGLETQYF.

The chain recombines TRBV6-6 with TRBJ2-3, with D hard to call. This CDR3 is 12 amino acids long. V was clipped by 0 bases and J by 6 bases, with 4 bases between them. Germline CDR1 reads MNHNY; CDR2 reads SVGAGI (reference sequence). The CDR3 sequence: CASSYSWDTQYF. DNA for the CDR3: TGTGCCAGCAGTTACTCTTGGGATACGCAGTATTTT.

The chain joins TRBV7-9 to TRBJ1-4; no clear D. CDR1 and CDR2 (germline): SEHNR, FQNEAQ (reference sequence). The CDR3 totals 15 residues. The V end was cut by 5 bases, the J end by 5 bases, with 15 bases between. The CDR3 DNA is TGTGCCAGCAGCCCCTCCCGAGCAATGAATGAAAAACTGTTTTTT. Protein product: CASSPSRAMNEKLFF.

J is TRBJ1-4 and V is TRBV4-2; a possible D gene is TRBD1 (5 bases). The germline V gene encodes CDR1 LGHNA and CDR2 YNFKEQ. With 0 bases removed from V and 8 bases from J, the gap between germline ends came to 13 bases. The CDR3 spans 15 residues. The CDR3, as DNA: TGTGCCAGCAGCCAAGAGGCTACTCGGGGCGAAAAACTGTTTTTT. The encoded protein is CASSQEATRGEKLFF.

This clonotype was counted a few times. The chain has TRBV12-3 or TRBV12-4 and TRBJ2-7, with TRBD1 matching over 8 bases. This CDR3 has 14 residues. Trimming cost V 4 bases and J 2 bases; bases outside gene matches: 4. CDR3 coding DNA: TGTGCCAGCAGTTGGAGACAGGGGACCTACGAGCAGTACTTC. Amino acids: CASSWRQGTYEQYF.

The chain couples TRBV25-1 to TRBJ2-7, with 7 bases identical to TRBD1. J gave up 3 bases and V 1 base, and 3 bases lay outside the gene matches. The CDR3 runs 14 residues. Germline V gives CDR1 MGHDK, CDR2 SYGVNS. CDR3 residues: CASSELGQNYEQYF. DNA of the CDR3: TGTGCCAGCAGTGAATTGGGACAGAACTACGAGCAGTACTTC.

The chain links TRBV7-2 to TRBJ2-1, with TRBD1 matching over 7 bases. Germline CDR1 reads SGHTA; CDR2 reads FQGNSA. This CDR3 comprises 14 residues. V gave up 5 bases and J gave up 5 bases; unmatched junction bases: 6. Here the CDR3 DNA reads TGTGCCAGCAGCCTCGGGACAGCCGACAATGAGCAGTTCTTC. Encoded protein: CASSLGTADNEQFF.

In its sample, this clonotype was seen a few times. This sequence joins TRBV2 and TRBJ2-6; D not resolved. Trimming pared 2 bases from V and 0 bases from J, leaving 5 bases between. The germline V gene encodes CDR1 SNHLY and CDR2 FYNNEI. The CDR3 loop spans 15 amino acids. The CDR3 protein is CASSELSSGANVLTF. In DNA form, the CDR3 reads TGTGCCAGCAGTGAATTATCCTCTGGGGCCAACGTCCTGACTTTC.

This chain links TRBV7-2 with TRBJ2-1; D is ambiguous. Germline CDR1 reads SGHTA; CDR2 reads FQGNSA. V was pared by 5 bases and J by 1 base, with 9 bases between. The CDR3 covers 14 residues. CDR3 DNA: TGTGCCAGCAGCGACGGATATTCCTACAATGAGCAGTTCTTC. Its protein is CASSDGYSYNEQFF.

In this sample, this clonotype turned up a few times. The CDR3, as DNA: TGTGCCAGCAGCTTAAGTGAAAGACTCACAGATACGCAGTATTTT. This gives the protein CASSLSERLTDTQYF. The chain couples TRBV7-6 to TRBJ2-3; D is ambiguous. From germline, CDR1 is SGHVS and CDR2 FNYEAQ. V was trimmed by 2 bases and J by 2 bases, leaving 11 bases between them. This CDR3 is 15 amino acids long. The variable domain in full, completed from reference TRBV7-6 and TRBJ2-3, reads GAGVSQSPRYKVTKRGQDVALRCDPISGHVSLYWYRQALGQGPEFLTYFNYEAQQDKSGLPNDRFSAERPEGSISTLTIQRTEQRDSAMYRCASSLSERLTDTQYFGPGTRLTVL.

The chain links TRBV28 to TRBJ2-1; no definite D call. The CDR3 is 14 residues long. The germline gives CDR1 MDHEN, CDR2 SYDVKM. The germline V and J ends were trimmed by 5 bases and 2 bases, with 10 bases remaining between them. CDR3: CASSPFSTYNEQFF. The CDR3 DNA reads as TGTGCCAGCAGTCCCTTTTCGACCTACAATGAGCAGTTCTTC.